The 8 T cell receptor beta chains given below trace back to one sample, sequenced in a study of T cells in Graves' hyperthyroidism and ophthalmopathy. Authors of the study amplified TCR beta CDR3 regions from RNA transcripts. The HTBI set primed first-round TCR CDR3 RT-PCR. TCRdb used MiXCR to reprocess the multiplex PCR reads, holding one entry per CDR3 protein. In the table there are hundreds of thousands of distinct CDR3 sequences, less than 15% of which are singletons. The source material was blood. These receptors were collected from a woman in her late teens or twenties with Graves' hyperthyroidism.

The genes are TRBV20-1 and TRBJ1-4; no reliable D call. This CDR3 has 13 residues. Trimming stripped 5 bases from V and 0 bases from J, with 7 bases between. The germline V gene has CDR1 DFQATT and CDR2 SNEGSKA (reference sequence). CDR3 region: CSARLATNEKLFF. Written as DNA, the CDR3 is TGCAGTGCTCGCCTTGCAACTAATGAAAAACTGTTTTTT.

This clonotype was seen many times. The J gene is TRBJ1-1, the V gene TRBV20-1; D not resolved. The V end was cut by 0 bases, the J end by 1 base, with 12 bases between. Germline assignment: CDR1 DFQATT and CDR2 SNEGSKA (reference sequence). The CDR3 spans 15 residues. The DNA for the CDR3 is TGCAGTGCTAGAGAGCAGTCTTGGGCGAACACTGAAGCTTTCTTT. Translated: CSAREQSWANTEAFF.

This clonotype was detected ten times or more. The chain carries TRBV10-3 and TRBJ2-1, with 8 bases lining up with TRBD2. This CDR3 has 16 amino acids. From germline, CDR1 is ENHRY and CDR2 SYGVKD. The ends lost 6 bases at V and 7 bases at J; junction bases unmatched: 14. CDR3 sequence reads: CAISPGGGRYDNEQFF. CDR3 DNA: TGTGCCATCAGCCCTGGCGGGGGGAGGTATGATAATGAGCAGTTCTTC.

Ten or more counts support this clonotype. This chain uses TRBV7-2 with TRBJ1-5; perhaps TRBD1 as D (5 bases). CDR3 size: 15 residues. Trimming took off 1 base at V and 7 bases at J, with 14 bases between the two ends. Germline loops: CDR1 SGHTA, CDR2 FQGNSA. The DNA for the CDR3 is TGTGCCAGCAGCTTAGGCGGCAGGGCTCGGCAGCCCCAGCATTTT. This codes for CASSLGGRARQPQHF.

This clonotype appeared many times. V and J are TRBV28 and TRBJ1-5; D is ambiguous. The CDR3 spans 13 residues. V lost 3 bases, J lost 7 bases, and 10 bases lay in between. Germline loops: CDR1 MDHEN, CDR2 SYDVKM. The CDR3 DNA reads as TGTGCCAGCAGTTTGCCTGACGAGCAGCCCCAGCATTTT. As protein: CASSLPDEQPQHF.

Only a few counts were recorded for this clonotype. The chain couples TRBV20-1 to TRBJ1-5; a possible D gene is TRBD1 (6 bases). The CDR3 sequence is 13 residues long. V lost 5 bases, J lost 0 bases, and 8 bases lay in between. Germline V CDR1 and CDR2: DFQATT, SNEGSKA (reference sequence). The CDR3 coding sequence is TGCAGTGCTGAGGGGGATAGCAATCAGCCCCAGCATTTT. Its translation is CSAEGDSNQPQHF.

The CDR3 DNA sequence: TGTGCCAGCAGAGACACCCCGGGACTAGGCCAAGAGACCCAGTACTTC. Amino acid sequence: CASRDTPGLGQETQYF. The chain employs TRBV6-1 and TRBJ2-5, with 8 bases fitting TRBD2. V trimming: 6 bases; J trimming: 1 base; junction bases outside the gene matches: 10. CDR1 MNHNS and CDR2 SASEGT come from the germline V gene. CDR3 length: 16 residues.

On this clonotype: Possible read error: a much larger clone is one base away. Because the CDR3 is missing its conserved closing phenylalanine or tryptophan, this is likely a read error. The chain recombines TRBV2 with TRBJ2-3; maybe TRBD1 (6 bases). The V end was cut by 4 bases, the J end by 4 bases, with 18 bases between. The CDR3 is 16 residues long. Looked up from germline, CDR1 is SNHLY and CDR2 is FYNNEI. The CDR3 DNA reads as TGTGCCAGCAGTGGGTCAGGGGCCGCGAGGTCAGATACGCAGTATCTT. It yields the protein CASSGSGAARSDTQYL.